One sample yielded the 8 T cell receptor beta chains listed below, sequenced in a study of chemoradiotherapy in HPV16-positive cancers. Generated by immunoSEQ multiplex PCR, the TCRdb table keeps only in-frame clones and is missing some. The table lists about 12,000 clones, roughly 81% of them singletons. This material was collected from a patient who underwent chemoradiotherapy. The origin of the receptors is a human donor with HPV-associated anogenital cancer.

CDR3 bases: TGTGCCAGCAGTGAGGGCGGGATCCAAGAGACCCAGTACTTC. This translates into CASSEGGIQETQYF. The V and J genes are TRBV6-1 and TRBJ2-5, with D possibly being TRBD2 (6 bases). The V gene lost 3 bases and the J gene lost 1 base, with 9 bases spanning the gap. This CDR3 spans 14 amino acids. The germline V gene encodes CDR1 MNHNS and CDR2 SASEGT.

The chain couples TRBV28 to TRBJ2-5; D is unclear. V dropped 6 bases and J dropped 4 bases, with 9 bases sitting between them. The V gene's germline CDR1 is MDHEN and CDR2 SYDVKM. The CDR3 spans 12 residues. CDR3 sequence (DNA): TGTGCCAGCAGCGTTGGCGGAGAGACCCAGTACTTC. It yields the protein CASSVGGETQYF.

The rearrangement links TRBV10-1 to TRBJ2-7, with D unresolved. V lost 6 bases and J 3 bases, leaving 3 bases between the germline ends. CDR1 WNHNN and CDR2 SYGVQD come from the germline V gene (reference sequence). The CDR3 contains 10 residues. The CDR3 nucleotides read TGCGCCAGCAGGGTCTACGAGCAGTACTTC. Translated: CASRVYEQYF.

The chain combines TRBV5-1 with TRBJ2-3; D possibly corresponds to TRBD2 (6 bases). Trimming took off 0 bases at V and 4 bases at J, with 15 bases between the two ends. In germline, CDR1 is SGHRS, CDR2 YFSETQ. The CDR3 is 16 residues long. Written as DNA, the CDR3 is TGCGCCAGCAGCTTGGACCCGGCCACGGGAGCAGATACGCAGTATTTT. It yields the protein CASSLDPATGADTQYF.

The V gene is TRBV29-1, the J gene TRBJ1-1; no reliable D call. Germline V gene lookup returns CDR1 SQVTM and CDR2 ANQGSEA. Trimming cost V 4 bases and J 1 base, with 7 bases left between them. The length of the CDR3 is 12 residues. The CDR3 bases are TGCAGCGTTGGATCAGGGAACACTGAAGCTTTCTTT. This codes for CSVGSGNTEAFF.

This chain links TRBV18 with TRBJ2-2; 8 bases align to TRBD2. This CDR3 spans 14 amino acids. CDR1 and CDR2 (germline): KGHSH, LQKENI. J was trimmed by 6 bases and V by 3 bases; bases with no gene match: 3. The CDR3 DNA sequence: TGTGCCAGCTCACCCGGACTAGCCTCCGGGGAGCTGTTTTTT. Amino acids: CASSPGLASGELFF.

The chain couples TRBV7-2 to TRBJ2-5; D is uncertain. The length of the CDR3 is 13 residues. CDR1 and CDR2 from the germline V gene are SGHTA and FQGNSA. Between the trimmed V and J ends, which lost 5 bases and 0 bases, there was a span of 7 bases. The CDR3, as DNA: TGTGCCAGCAGCCCGCTGTACCAAGAGACCCAGTACTTC. Translated, it gives CASSPLYQETQYF.

The chain has TRBV6-6 and TRBJ1-2; 7 nucleotides align to TRBD1. The V gene's germline CDR1 is MNHNY and CDR2 SVGAGI (reference sequence). V lost 6 bases and J lost 7; bases outside the gene matches: 8. This CDR3 is built from 13 residues. The DNA for the CDR3 is TGTGCCAGCAGCTTCAGGGGGGAGGGTGGCTACACCTTC. Encoded protein: CASSFRGEGGYTF.